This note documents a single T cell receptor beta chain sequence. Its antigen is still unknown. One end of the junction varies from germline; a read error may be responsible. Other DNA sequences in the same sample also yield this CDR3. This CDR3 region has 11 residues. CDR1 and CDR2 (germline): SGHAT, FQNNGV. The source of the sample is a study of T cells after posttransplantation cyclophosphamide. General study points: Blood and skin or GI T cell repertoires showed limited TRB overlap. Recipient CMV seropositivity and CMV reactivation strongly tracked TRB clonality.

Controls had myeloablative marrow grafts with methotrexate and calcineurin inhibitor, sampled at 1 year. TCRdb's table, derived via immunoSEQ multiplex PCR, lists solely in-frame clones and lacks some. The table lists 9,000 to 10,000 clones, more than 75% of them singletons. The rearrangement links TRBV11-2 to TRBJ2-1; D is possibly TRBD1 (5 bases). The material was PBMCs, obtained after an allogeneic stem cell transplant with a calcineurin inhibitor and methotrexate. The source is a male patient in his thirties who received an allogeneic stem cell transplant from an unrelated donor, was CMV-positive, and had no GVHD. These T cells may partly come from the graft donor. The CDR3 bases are TGCGCCAGCAGCTTAGATAGGGGCCAGTTCTTC. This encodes CASSLDRGQFF.